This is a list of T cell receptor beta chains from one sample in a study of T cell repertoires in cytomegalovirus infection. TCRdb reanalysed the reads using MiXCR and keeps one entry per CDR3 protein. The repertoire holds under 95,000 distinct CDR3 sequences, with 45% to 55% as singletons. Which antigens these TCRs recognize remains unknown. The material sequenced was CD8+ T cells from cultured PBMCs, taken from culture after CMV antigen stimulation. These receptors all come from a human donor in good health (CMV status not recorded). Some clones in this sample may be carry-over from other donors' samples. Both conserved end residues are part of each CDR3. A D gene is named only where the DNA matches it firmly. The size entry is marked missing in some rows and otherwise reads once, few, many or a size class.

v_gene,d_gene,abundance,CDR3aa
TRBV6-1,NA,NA,CASSERGVRNQPQHF
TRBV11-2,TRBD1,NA,CASSSRGRSYGYTF
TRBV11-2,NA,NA,CASRNREGGTEAFF
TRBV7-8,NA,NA,CASSLVARSRQFF
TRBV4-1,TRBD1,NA,CASSLGTAYEQYF
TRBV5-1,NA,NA,CASSTRDEQYF
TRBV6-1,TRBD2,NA,CASSYGRGVTDTQYF
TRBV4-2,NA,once,CASSQGDLSYEQYF
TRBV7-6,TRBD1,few,CASSLTGSTEAFF
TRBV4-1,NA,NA,CASSPGGSGTSPQETQYF
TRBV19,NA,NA,CACTRGVSSGNTIYF
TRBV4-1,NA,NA,CASSQEGGIGLYNSPLHF
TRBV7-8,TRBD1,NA,CASRHGTDSSYEQYF
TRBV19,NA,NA,CASSIQGGFNEKLFF
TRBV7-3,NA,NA,CASSLALGEKLFF
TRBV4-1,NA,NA,CASSQGGDAGWQPQHF
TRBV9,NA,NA,CASSVGGLHNSPLHF
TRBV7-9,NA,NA,CASSWPRGRYTQYF
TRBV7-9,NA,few,CASSSGTSYRSYEQYF
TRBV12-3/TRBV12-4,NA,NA,CASSFSTLEETQYF
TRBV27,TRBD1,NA,CASSHGQGGELFF
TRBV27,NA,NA,CASSLVRGSDTEAFF
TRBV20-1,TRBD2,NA,CSARDRTSGETQYF
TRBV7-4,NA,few,CASSLVEAMNTEAFF
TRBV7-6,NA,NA,CASSQQENYGYTF
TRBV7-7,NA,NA,CASSLGPSGANVLTF
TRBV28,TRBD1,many,CASSLWDRNSNQPQHF
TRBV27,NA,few,CASRLIGQYETYNEQFF
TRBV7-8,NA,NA,CASSLAGIQADNEQFF
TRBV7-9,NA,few,CASSFLDYEQYF
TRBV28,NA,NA,CASSLFRLRSYEQYF
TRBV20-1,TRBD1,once,CSARDPQGLTYGYTF
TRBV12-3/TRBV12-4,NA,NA,CASSFDSSSYNEQFF
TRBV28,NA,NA,CAGQNSDSNQPQHF
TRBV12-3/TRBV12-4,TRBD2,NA,CASSSSGGRVYEQYF
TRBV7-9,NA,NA,CASSPLREDTEAFF
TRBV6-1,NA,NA,CASSFPGTQFF
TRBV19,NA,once,CASSMQATGNTEAFF
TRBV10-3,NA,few,CAISESRRASSYEQYF
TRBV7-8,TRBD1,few,CASSFPTGTMNTEAFF
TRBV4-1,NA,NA,CASSQDTHRGRGGYNEQFF
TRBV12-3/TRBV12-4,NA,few,CASSFGWETEAFF
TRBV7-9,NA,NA,CASSFSETANNEQFF
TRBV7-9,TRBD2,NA,CASSLTSGAYEQYF